Below are 27 T cell receptor beta chains sequenced from a single sample in a study of blood T cell repertoires in COVID-19. Some clones are missing from TCRdb's copy, which holds only in-frame ones; the method was immunoSEQ multiplex PCR. This sample has about 190,000 clones; approximately 80% occur once, and the top ten carry less than 15%. Sequences were obtained from peripheral blood. All receptors come from a man aged 45 to 65 who had recovered from COVID-19.

V gene TRBV2 combines with J gene TRBJ1-1; D gene uncertain. V was shortened by 5 bases and J by 0 bases, with 13 bases between the two germline ends. Germline assignment: CDR1 SNHLY and CDR2 FYNNEI. The CDR3 contains 15 residues. Written as DNA, the CDR3 is TGTGCCAGCAGTATCTCGGTCCCCGTGAACACTGAAGCTTTCTTT. It specifies CASSISVPVNTEAFF. Full variable domain (rest looked up from reference TRBV2 and TRBJ1-1): EPEVTQTPSHQVTQMGQEVILRCVPISNHLYFYWYRQILGQKVEFLVSFYNNEISEKSEIFDDQFSVERPDGSNFTLKIRSTKLEDSAMYFCASSISVPVNTEAFFGQGTRLTVV.

The chain recombines TRBV6-6 with TRBJ1-5; the D is unclear. This CDR3 comprises 14 residues. Trimming removed 4 bases from V and 3 bases from J, with 10 bases in between. CDR1 and CDR2 (germline): MNHNY, SVGAGI (reference sequence). DNA of the CDR3: TGTGCCAGCAGTTCAGCGGATTCCAATCAGCCCCAGCATTTT. This gives the protein CASSSADSNQPQHF.

The chain employs TRBV18 and TRBJ2-4; the match to TRBD1 covers 9 bases. CDR1 and CDR2 from the germline V gene are KGHSH and LQKENI. The CDR3 runs 17 residues. V lost 6 bases and J lost 3; bases outside the gene matches: 12. The CDR3 loop is CASSHGDRARDKNIQYF. Written as DNA, the CDR3 is TGTGCCAGCTCTCACGGGGACAGGGCGCGGGACAAAAACATTCAGTACTTC.

J is TRBJ1-5 and V is TRBV30; D perhaps matches TRBD1 (6 bases). The CDR3 runs 14 residues. V was shortened by 1 base and J by 4 bases, with 11 bases between the two germline ends. The germline V gene encodes CDR1 GTSNPN and CDR2 SVGIG (reference sequence). CDR3 sequence (DNA): TGTGCCTGGAGTGGGGGAGGGGGGAATCAGCCCCAGCATTTT. Its protein is CAWSGGGGNQPQHF.

In DNA form, the CDR3 reads TGCAGCGTTGAGGTCCTTACACAGGGGCAAGAGACCCAGTACTTC. This encodes CSVEVLTQGQETQYF. The gene calls are TRBV29-1 and TRBJ2-5; 7 bases are shared with TRBD1. Germline V gives CDR1 SQVTM, CDR2 ANQGSEA. The ends lost 3 bases at V and 2 bases at J; junction bases unmatched: 9. The CDR3 totals 15 residues.

This clone was counted many times. The gene calls are TRBV19 and TRBJ2-7, with 7 positions matching TRBD1. V shed 4 bases, J shed 0 bases, and the junction held 3 bases outside the gene matches. CDR1 and CDR2 from the germline V gene are LNHDA and SQIVND (reference sequence). CDR3 length: 14 residues. In DNA form, the CDR3 reads TGTGCCAGTAGTAGCAGACAGGGCTCCTACGAGCAGTACTTC. Translated: CASSSRQGSYEQYF.

The chain couples TRBV27 to TRBJ1-6; possibly TRBD1 for D (6 bases). Germline assignment: CDR1 MNHEY and CDR2 SMNVEV (reference sequence). Trimming cost V 7 bases and J 8 bases, with 15 bases left between them. The length of the CDR3 is 14 residues. Here the CDR3 DNA reads TGTGCCAGCACGTCACAAGGGGGTTATTCACCCCTCCACTTT. Amino acids: CASTSQGGYSPLHF.

The V gene is TRBV4-2, the J gene TRBJ1-1; 9 bases line up with TRBD1. CDR1 is LGHNA and CDR2 is YNFKEQ in the germline V gene. CDR3 length equals 15 residues. V shed 3 bases, J shed 2 bases, and the junction held 4 bases outside the gene matches. The CDR3 bases are TGTGCCAGCAGCCATAGGACAGGGGATAACACTGAAGCTTTCTTT. It is translated as CASSHRTGDNTEAFF.

The V gene is TRBV3-1 (or the pseudogene TRBV3-2), the J gene TRBJ2-7; D unresolved. This CDR3 is built from 11 residues. The V and J ends lost 1 base and 6 bases respectively, with 4 bases between them. Germline CDR1 LGHDT, CDR2 YNNKEL (reference sequence). CDR3 amino acids: CASSQASEQYF. CDR3 DNA: TGTGCCAGCAGCCAAGCTAGCGAGCAGTACTTC.

The V call is TRBV29-1, the J call TRBJ2-7; 8 nucleotides align to TRBD1. The CDR3 loop spans 14 amino acids. The junction had 7 bases not matched to a gene; V was cut back by 1 base and J by 5 bases. Germline V CDR1 and CDR2: SQVTM, ANQGSEA. The CDR3 sequence is CSVEVLGQGNEQYF. For the CDR3, the DNA is TGCAGCGTTGAAGTCTTAGGACAGGGTAACGAGCAGTACTTC.

The rearrangement uses TRBV9 and TRBJ2-7, with 7 nucleotides matching TRBD2. Germline V CDR1 and CDR2: SGDLS, YYNGEE. After removal of 4 bases from V and 4 bases from J, the junction contained 14 bases not matched to a gene. The CDR3 spans 16 residues. CDR3 in amino acids: CASSRQPTSVGYEQYF. The CDR3 bases are TGTGCCAGCAGCCGCCAACCTACTAGCGTAGGGTACGAGCAGTACTTC.

J is TRBJ1-2 and V is TRBV28; TRBD1 matches at 9 bases. J was trimmed by 7 bases and V by 5 bases; bases with no gene match: 5. CDR1 is MDHEN, CDR2 SYDVKM, per germline. This CDR3 is built from 13 residues. In DNA form, the CDR3 reads TGTGCCAGCAGTCTTACAGGGGGCTCTGGCTACACCTTC. Its translation is CASSLTGGSGYTF.

CDR3 in DNA: TGTGCCAGCGGGACAGGGGGGACCGGGGAGCTGTTTTTT. Translated: CASGTGGTGELFF. V and J are TRBV27 and TRBJ2-2; TRBD1 agrees at 11 bases. V dropped 8 bases and J dropped 5; count of bases not matched to a gene: 1. Germline CDR1 is MNHEY and CDR2 is SMNVEV (reference sequence). The CDR3 consists of 13 residues.

The V call is TRBV9, the J call TRBJ2-1; 9 nucleotides match TRBD2. V lost 3 bases and J lost 3; bases outside the gene matches: 7. Germline CDR1 is SGDLS and CDR2 is YYNGEE. This CDR3 is 16 amino acids long. The CDR3 nucleotides are TGTGCCAGCAGCGGTAGCGGGAGCACCCGCTACAATGAGCAGTTCTTC. Its translation: CASSGSGSTRYNEQFF.

The V gene is TRBV28, the J gene TRBJ2-3, with TRBD1 matching over 8 bases. From germline, CDR1 is MDHEN and CDR2 SYDVKM. The CDR3 is 14 amino acids. V lost 6 bases to trimming and J lost 6 bases; unmatched junction nucleotides: 8. CDR3 nucleotide sequence: TGTGCCAGCAGGACGGACAGGGAGGTTGATACGCAGTATTTT. It specifies CASRTDREVDTQYF.

The chain uses TRBV5-1 and TRBJ2-7; a weak D match, TRBD2 (6 bases). The CDR3 length is 15 residues. Germline V gives CDR1 SGHRS, CDR2 YFSETQ. V was cut by 4 bases and J by 0 bases, with 14 bases left in between. The CDR3, as DNA: TGCGCCAGCAGCCGGGAAGGGACTGCCTCCTACGAGCAGTACTTC. Translated: CASSREGTASYEQYF.

The table lists this clone with a count of one. This sequence joins TRBV27 and TRBJ2-2, with a tentative D call TRBD2 (5 bases). The CDR3 is made up of 18 amino acids. Germline CDR1 MNHEY, CDR2 SMNVEV (reference sequence). The V and J ends lost 1 base and 1 base respectively, with 16 bases between them. CDR3 nucleotides: TGTGCCAGCAGTTTATTGGGTTCCGCGGGTGGGAACACCGGGGAGCTGTTTTTT. It translates to CASSLLGSAGGNTGELFF.

Here the CDR3 DNA reads TGTGCCAGCAGTTTATTGGGACAGGGCGTATTGTCAGATACGCAGTATTTT. Encoded protein: CASSLLGQGVLSDTQYF. The chain recombines TRBV27 with TRBJ2-3; 9 bases match TRBD1. Germline lookup yields CDR1 MNHEY and CDR2 SMNVEV (reference sequence). The CDR3 covers 17 residues. Trimming removed 1 base from V and 4 bases from J; junction bases left unmatched: 9.

This clone was observed a single time. This rearrangement joins TRBV20-1 to TRBJ2-3; 8 nucleotides align to TRBD2. The V gene end was trimmed by 3 bases and the J gene end by 0 bases; junction bases not matched to a gene: 5. There are 15 residues in the CDR3. From germline, CDR1 is DFQATT and CDR2 SNEGSKA (reference sequence). The CDR3 here is CSASPAGDSTDTQYF. The CDR3 DNA reads as TGCAGTGCTAGTCCAGCGGGGGATAGCACAGATACGCAGTATTTT.

The J gene is TRBJ1-6, the V gene TRBV7-9; a weak D match, TRBD1 (5 bases). The CDR3 sequence is 14 residues long. From germline, CDR1 is SEHNR and CDR2 FQNEAQ (reference sequence). Trimming stripped 1 base from V and 6 bases from J, with 7 bases between. The chain's CDR3 is CASSLGGLNSPLHF. The DNA of the CDR3 is TGTGCCAGCAGCTTAGGGGGCCTTAATTCACCCCTCCACTTT.

The chain has TRBV29-1 and TRBJ2-1, with a tentative D call TRBD2 (6 bases). Trimming took off 8 bases at V and 0 bases at J, with 17 bases between the two ends. This CDR3 is built from 15 residues. CDR1 is SQVTM and CDR2 is ANQGSEA in the germline V gene. In DNA form, the CDR3 reads TGCAGCTCCGCGGGGCGGGATGGCTCCTACAATGAGCAGTTCTTC. Its protein is CSSAGRDGSYNEQFF.

This clone was observed a single time. V usage is TRBV7-9 and J usage is TRBJ2-5; TRBD2 aligns across 7 bases. The CDR3 spans 14 residues. V dropped 3 bases and J dropped 2; count of bases not matched to a gene: 3. CDR1 is SEHNR, CDR2 FQNEAQ, per germline (reference sequence). In nucleotides, the CDR3 is TGTGCCAGCAGCTTGACAGCGGGACAAGAGACCCAGTACTTC. Its translation: CASSLTAGQETQYF.

The rearrangement joins TRBV6-5 to TRBJ2-3; 8 bases line up with TRBD2. This CDR3 has 16 amino acids. J lost 4 bases, V lost 0 bases, and 6 bases had no gene match. Germline V gene sequence: CDR1 MNHEY, CDR2 SVGAGI. The CDR3 sequence: CASSYSSGSYPDTQYF. The CDR3 nucleotides are TGTGCCAGCAGTTACTCCAGCGGGAGCTACCCAGATACGCAGTATTTT.

This chain joins TRBV5-8 and TRBJ2-3, with 9 nucleotides matching TRBD2. V lost 2 bases to trimming and J lost 0 bases; unmatched junction nucleotides: 10. Per the germline V gene, CDR1 is SGHTS and CDR2 is YDEGEE. This CDR3 has 18 amino acids. The CDR3 DNA reads TGTGCCAGCAGCTTCAGCGCGGGGGGGTATTCTAGCACAGATACGCAGTATTTT. This encodes CASSFSAGGYSSTDTQYF. Filled out from reference TRBV5-8 and TRBJ2-3, the complete variable domain reads EAGVTQSPTHLIKTRGQQATLRCSPISGHTSVYWYQQALGLGLQFLLWYDEGEERNRGNFPPRFSGRQFPNYSSELNVNALELEDSALYLCASSFSAGGYSSTDTQYFGPGTRLTVL.

The sample holds a few counts of this clone. The chain links TRBV11-3 to TRBJ2-1; D not resolved. Germline V gene lookup returns CDR1 SGHNT and CDR2 YENEEA. The CDR3 runs to 14 residues. The V end lost 2 bases, the J end lost 6 bases, and 11 bases lay between the germline ends. The CDR3 bases are TGTGCCAGCAGCTTAAACCCACTCCGCAATGAGCAGTTCTTC. Translating gives CASSLNPLRNEQFF.

In this sample, this clone turned up a few times. The CDR3 nucleotides read TGTGCCAGCAGCAAAGGGACAGAAGCTTTCTTT. Translated: CASSKGTEAFF. The chain links TRBV6-6 to TRBJ1-1, with D possibly matching TRBD1 (6 bases). This CDR3 has 11 residues. The germline V and J ends were trimmed by 6 bases and 8 bases, with 10 bases remaining between them. From germline, CDR1 is MNHNY and CDR2 SVGAGI (reference sequence).

The gene calls are TRBV6-5 and TRBJ1-5; tentatively, D is TRBD1 (5 bases). This CDR3 contains 14 residues. Germline loops: CDR1 MNHEY, CDR2 SVGAGI. V lost 6 bases and J 3 bases, leaving 12 bases between the germline ends. This CDR3 reads CASSTGLYNQPQHF. For the CDR3, the DNA is TGTGCCAGCAGCACGGGACTGTACAATCAGCCCCAGCATTTT.